The 5 T cell receptor beta chains presented below share a single source sample, sequenced in a study of blood T cell repertoires in COVID-19. Generated by immunoSEQ multiplex PCR, the TCRdb table keeps only in-frame clones and is missing some. The table includes approximately 350,000 clones, 83% detected once. The sample taken for sequencing was PBMCs or T cells enriched from blood (not recorded which). The source of these receptors is a woman aged 50 to 60 who had recovered from COVID-19.

CDR3 in amino acids: CASSYWGGYEQYF. The CDR3 nucleotides read TGTGCCAGCAGTTACTGGGGGGGGTACGAGCAGTACTTC. The chain combines TRBV27 with TRBJ2-7; 7 bases are a match to TRBD2. Unmatched junction bases numbered 4, after V lost 4 bases and J lost 4 bases. Germline CDR1 and CDR2: MNHEY and SMNVEV (reference sequence). The CDR3 is 13 amino acids.

The V call is TRBV25-1, the J call TRBJ1-2; possible D gene TRBD1, 5 bases. The V end lost 8 bases, the J end lost 7 bases, and 11 bases lay between the germline ends. Germline V gene sequence: CDR1 MGHDK, CDR2 SYGVNS. The CDR3 loop spans 11 amino acids. CDR3 sequence reads: CASAGGGGYTF. CDR3 DNA: TGTGCCAGCGCTGGGGGAGGTGGCTACACCTTC.

This chain uses TRBV6-2 or TRBV6-3 with TRBJ2-4; perhaps TRBD1 as D (6 bases). The CDR3 contains 13 residues. Germline lookup yields CDR1 MNHEY and CDR2 SVGEGT. With 5 bases removed from V and 5 bases from J, the gap between germline ends came to 10 bases. The CDR3: CASSKQGQNIQYF. Here the CDR3 DNA reads TGTGCCAGCAGTAAACAGGGCCAAAACATTCAGTACTTC.

V and J are TRBV11-1 and TRBJ2-3, with a weak D call TRBD2 (6 bases). The germline V gene encodes CDR1 SGHAT and CDR2 FQDESV (reference sequence). The V gene lost 5 bases and the J gene lost 6 bases, with 18 bases spanning the gap. The CDR3 totals 15 residues. The CDR3 sequence is CASSQAGAGFDTQYF. Written as DNA, the CDR3 is TGTGCCAGCAGCCAAGCGGGCGCGGGATTTGATACGCAGTATTTT.

V usage is TRBV7-8 and J usage is TRBJ1-2; D ambiguous. The CDR3 loop spans 15 amino acids. V lost 1 base and J lost 4, with 13 bases in between. Germline CDR1 is SGHVS and CDR2 is FQNEAQ. The CDR3 DNA reads as TGTGCCAGCAGCTTAGGATTGAATAACTTCTATGGCTACACCTTC. Protein sequence: CASSLGLNNFYGYTF.